Shown below are 11 T cell receptor beta chains from a single sample sequenced in a study of somatic mutations in cytotoxic T cells in rheumatoid arthritis. Profiled with immunoSEQ multiplex PCR; TCRdb holds only in-frame clones, not every one. The sample has a few thousand clones, around 88% seen once. The sequencing sample was made of CD8+ T cells sorted from blood. The source is a woman aged 45-60 years with rheumatoid arthritis.

V gene TRBV28 combines with J gene TRBJ2-6, with D possibly TRBD1 on 6 matching bases. CDR3 size: 16 residues. V was pared by 3 bases and J by 3 bases, with 12 bases between. In germline, CDR1 is MDHEN, CDR2 SYDVKM. The CDR3 DNA reads TGTGCCAGCAGTTTGATTGGACAGCGTGGGGCCAACGTCCTGACTTTC. Translation gives CASSLIGQRGANVLTF.

This chain links TRBV27 with TRBJ2-3; 7 bases map to TRBD2. In germline, CDR1 is MNHEY, CDR2 SMNVEV (reference sequence). The ends lost 4 bases at V and 0 bases at J; junction bases unmatched: 7. The CDR3 is made up of 16 amino acids. This chain's CDR3 is CASSWVAGPSTDTQYF. The CDR3 DNA follows: TGTGCCAGCAGTTGGGTAGCGGGCCCTAGCACAGATACGCAGTATTTT.

J is TRBJ2-7 and V is TRBV28; 12 bases agree with TRBD2. This CDR3 region has 16 residues. Per germline, CDR1 MDHEN and CDR2 SYDVKM. The V gene end was trimmed by 6 bases and the J gene end by 0 bases; junction bases not matched to a gene: 6. The CDR3 is CASSYMTSGSSYEQYF. As DNA, the CDR3 is TGTGCCAGCAGCTACATGACTAGCGGGAGCTCCTACGAGCAGTACTTC. The full variable domain, rest sourced from reference TRBV28 and TRBJ2-7, is DVKVTQSSRYLVKRTGEKVFLECVQDMDHENMFWYRQDPGLGLRLIYFSYDVKMKEKGDIPEGYSVSREKKERFSLILESASTNQTSMYLCASSYMTSGSSYEQYFGPGTRLTVT.

This clone was counted between two and nine times. The chain combines TRBV9 with TRBJ2-2; 9 nucleotides line up with TRBD1. The CDR3 is 18 residues long. In germline, CDR1 is SGDLS, CDR2 YYNGEE. Trimming cost V 3 bases and J 8 bases; bases outside gene matches: 17. CDR3 residues: CASSEPLTGGHGRGELFF. The CDR3 bases are TGTGCCAGCAGCGAGCCCTTAACAGGGGGCCATGGACGAGGGGAGCTGTTTTTT.

The chain uses TRBV7-9 and TRBJ2-1; maybe TRBD1 (5 bases). Germline CDR1 reads SEHNR; CDR2 reads FQNEAQ (reference sequence). V gave up 2 bases and J gave up 12 bases, with 11 bases separating them. The CDR3 covers 12 residues. CDR3 residues: CASSLKQDSQFF. CDR3 coding DNA: TGTGCCAGCAGCTTAAAACAGGATTCGCAGTTCTTC.

The chain employs TRBV28 and TRBJ1-1; 7 nucleotides agree with TRBD1. The CDR3 has 16 residues. J was trimmed by 0 bases and V by 6 bases; bases with no gene match: 10. Looked up from germline, CDR1 is MDHEN and CDR2 is SYDVKM. CDR3 coding DNA: TGTGCCAGCAGGGCCGGGACAGCGAGTTTGAACACTGAAGCTTTCTTT. It specifies CASRAGTASLNTEAFF. Supplemented by reference TRBV28 and TRBJ1-1, the full variable domain reads DVKVTQSSRYLVKRTGEKVFLECVQDMDHENMFWYRQDPGLGLRLIYFSYDVKMKEKGDIPEGYSVSREKKERFSLILESASTNQTSMYLCASRAGTASLNTEAFFGQGTRLTVV.

This clone appeared a single time. V usage is TRBV29-1 and J usage is TRBJ2-1; 10 nucleotides align to TRBD2. This CDR3 spans 14 amino acids. Looked up from germline, CDR1 is SQVTM and CDR2 is ANQGSEA. J was trimmed by 4 bases and V by 3 bases; bases with no gene match: 3. Here the CDR3 DNA reads TGCAGCGTTGACAAGCGGGAGGGTTACAATGAGCAGTTCTTC. This translates into CSVDKREGYNEQFF.

By sample fraction, this clone is large. The chain combines TRBV7-9 with TRBJ2-2, with 9 bases lining up with TRBD2. The germline CDR1 and CDR2 sequences are SEHNR and FQNEAQ (reference sequence). CDR3 length equals 16 residues. Trimming at V came to 3 bases and at J to 0 bases, leaving 2 bases not matched to a gene. The CDR3 DNA reads TGTGCCAGCAGCTTGCGGGAGGGCTCGAACACCGGGGAGCTGTTTTTT. Translating it yields CASSLREGSNTGELFF.

This chain links TRBV2 with TRBJ1-6; maybe TRBD1 (5 bases). CDR3 length: 14 amino acids. Trimming took 6 bases from V and 10 from J, leaving 16 bases between them. CDR1 SNHLY and CDR2 FYNNEI come from the germline V gene. The DNA of the CDR3 is TGTGCCAGCAGAGGCATCGACAGTGGGTCACCCCTCCACTTT. The encoded protein is CASRGIDSGSPLHF.

The sample holds a few counts of this clone. V gene TRBV10-2 combines with J gene TRBJ1-1, with TRBD1 identical over 8 bases. CDR1 and CDR2 from the germline V gene are WSHSY and SAAADI. There are 15 residues in the CDR3. Trimming took 7 bases from V and 4 from J; bases not matched to a gene: 11. The CDR3 region is CASNSQGARSTEAFF. As DNA, the CDR3 is TGCGCCAGCAATTCTCAGGGGGCTCGGAGCACTGAAGCTTTCTTT.

CDR3 nucleotides: TGTGCCAGCAGCTTAGGTGGACAGGGAAGGACTGAAGCTTTCTTT. Residues: CASSLGGQGRTEAFF. J is TRBJ1-1 and V is TRBV11-2, with TRBD1 matching over 8 bases. V shed 1 base, J shed 5 bases, and the junction held 6 bases outside the gene matches. Germline assignment: CDR1 SGHAT and CDR2 FQNNGV. The CDR3 consists of 15 residues.